This TCR beta chain is drawn from a study of OX40 agonist ivuxolimab in advanced cancers. Across the study: Patients were treated with intravenous ivuxolimab, dosed at 0.01 to 10 mg/kg and infused every 2 weeks. Hepatocellular carcinoma, melanoma, renal cell or head and neck cancer was diagnosed in the dose-escalation patients. Patients with prior anti-PD-1, anti-PD-L1 or anti-CTLA-4 therapy were eligible; approximately 40% had some.

Only in-frame clones appear in the TCRdb table, and some are missing; sequencing was by immunoSEQ multiplex PCR. The sample consists of under 100,000 clones, 85% to 95% of them appearing once. Baseline was the first blood sampling point, followed by cycle 4 day 1 and cycle 7 day 1. The starting material was CD4+ or CD8+ T cells sorted from blood, obtained in a trial of the OX40 agonist ivuxolimab. The source is an adult with an advanced solid tumor such as melanoma, head and neck, liver or kidney cancer.

CDR3 DNA sequence: TGTGCCAGTAGTATAGCGGGGCAGGGGGCCGGGGAGACCCAGTACTTC. Its translation is CASSIAGQGAGETQYF. The chain combines TRBV19 with TRBJ2-5, with 8 bases that match TRBD1. J lost 5 bases, V lost 1 base, and 9 bases had no gene match. In germline, CDR1 is LNHDA, CDR2 SQIVND (reference sequence). This CDR3 is 16 amino acids long.